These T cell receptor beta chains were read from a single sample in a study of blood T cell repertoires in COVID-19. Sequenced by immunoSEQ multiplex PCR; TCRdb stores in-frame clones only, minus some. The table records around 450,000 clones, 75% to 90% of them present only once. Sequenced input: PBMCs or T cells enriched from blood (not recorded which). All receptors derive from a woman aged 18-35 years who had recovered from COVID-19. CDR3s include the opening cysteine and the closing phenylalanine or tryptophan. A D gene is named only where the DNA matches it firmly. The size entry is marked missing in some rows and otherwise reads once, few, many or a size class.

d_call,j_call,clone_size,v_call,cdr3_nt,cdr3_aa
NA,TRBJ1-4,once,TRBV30,TGTGCCTGGAGTGTAGTCGGGCAGGGGAGTTTGCTGGCTGAAAAACTGTTTTTT,CAWSVVGQGSLLAEKLFF
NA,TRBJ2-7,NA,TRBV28,TGTGCCAGCAGTTTGGGGGGGCTCCGGTCCTACGAGCAGTACTTC,CASSLGGLRSYEQYF
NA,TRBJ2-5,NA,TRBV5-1,TGCGCCAGCAGCCGAGCACTACAAGAGACCCAGTACTTC,CASSRALQETQYF
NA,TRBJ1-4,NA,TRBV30,TGTGCCTGGAGTCCCCGCAGGGTGCATGAAAAACTGTTTTTT,CAWSPRRVHEKLFF
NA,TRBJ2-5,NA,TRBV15,TGTGCCACCAGCAGGGGGCGGGGAGAGACCCAGTACTTC,CATSRGRGETQYF
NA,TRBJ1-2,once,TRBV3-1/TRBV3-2,TGTGCCAGCAGCCAAGGATCAGGGCATGGCTACACCTTC,CASSQGSGHGYTF
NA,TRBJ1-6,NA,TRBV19,TGTGCCAGTAGTTGGCAGGGCGAAACTTCACCCCTCCACTTT,CASSWQGETSPLHF
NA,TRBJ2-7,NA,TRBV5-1,TGCGCCAGCAGCTCGGACAATGTTTTTTGGGAGCAGTACTTC,CASSSDNVFWEQYF
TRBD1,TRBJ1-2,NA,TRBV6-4,TGTGCCAGCTCCCCGACAGGGGCGCCCTATGGCTACACCTTC,CASSPTGAPYGYTF
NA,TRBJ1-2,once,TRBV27,TGTGCCAGCAGTTTGAGGATGGGCTATGGCTACACCTTC,CASSLRMGYGYTF
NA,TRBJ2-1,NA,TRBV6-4,TGTGCCAGCAGTGACGCGGGGAAGCAGTTCTTC,CASSDAGKQFF
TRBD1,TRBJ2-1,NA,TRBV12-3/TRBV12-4,TGTGCCAGCAGTAGACAGGGTCGGGGTGAGCAGTTCTTC,CASSRQGRGEQFF
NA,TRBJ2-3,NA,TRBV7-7,TGTGCTAGCAGCTTAACAGCGGGCCCTACAGATACGCAGTATTTT,CASSLTAGPTDTQYF
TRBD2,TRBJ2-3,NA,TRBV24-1,TGTGCCACCAGTGATGCGGGAGGGAGCACAACAGATACGCAGTATTTT,CATSDAGGSTTDTQYF
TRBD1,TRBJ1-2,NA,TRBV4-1,TGCGCCAGCAGCCGTACAGGGGGTTCTAACTATGGCTACACCTTC,CASSRTGGSNYGYTF
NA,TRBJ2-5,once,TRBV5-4,TGTGCCAGCAGCTTGGGCCTAGGCGGGCAAGAGACCCAGTACTTC,CASSLGLGGQETQYF
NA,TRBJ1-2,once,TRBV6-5,TGTGCCAGCACTGTGGGGGCAAGGGGCTACACCTTC,CASTVGARGYTF